Reported below is one T cell receptor beta chain. The antigen is unknown. These data are taken from a study of beta chain features in type 1 diabetes. Study context: Investigators examined some 110,000,000 sorted cells across all samples.

Notes on the study in general: TCRB CDR3 length was moderately but significantly reduced in all four CD4+ subsets of Type 1 diabetes patients. In cDNA sequencing, cells with high TCR expression could be over-represented. For TCRB rearrangement, an influence of HLA type remained unresolved here.

As every portion of the isolated RNA was reverse transcribed, the sequencing read expressed TCRB transcripts. Assay used: immunoSEQ multiplex PCR; TCRdb lists only in-frame clones, some missing. The data show about 700,000 clones, around 15% seen once. The V gene lost 3 bases and the J gene lost 1 base, with 12 bases spanning the gap. CDR1 KGHSH and CDR2 LQKENI come from the germline V gene. This CDR3 has 15 amino acids. J is TRBJ1-1 and V is TRBV18; tentatively, D is TRBD1 (6 bases). This receptor was identified in a man between 18 and 35 years old with type 1 diabetes. Sequenced input: naive CD4+ T cells from blood. The CDR3 loop is CASSPYRESNTEAFF. CDR3 bases: TGTGCCAGCTCACCGTACAGGGAGTCGAACACTGAAGCTTTCTTT.